Listed here are 28 T cell receptor beta chains from one sample, sequenced in a study of shared clonotypes between healthy human individuals. The assay was immunoSEQ multiplex PCR, and TCRdb's table has in-frame clones only and misses some. The sample records some 2 million clones, about 95% being singletons. Naive CD8 populations comprised CD45RO-negative cells positively selected for CCR7, excluding terminally differentiated effector memory CD45RA+ cells. The material sequenced was naive CD8+ T cells sorted from blood. Receptor source: a man between 18 and 29 years old in good health.

The V call is TRBV11-2, the J call TRBJ2-3; D perhaps matches TRBD2 (5 bases). Germline lookup yields CDR1 SGHAT and CDR2 FQNNGV. The V end was cut by 0 bases, the J end by 4 bases, with 17 bases between. This CDR3 spans 17 amino acids. The CDR3 is CASSLDPRGYEADTQYF. CDR3 coding DNA: TGTGCCAGCAGCTTAGACCCGCGAGGGTATGAGGCAGATACGCAGTATTTT.

The genes are TRBV6-5 and TRBJ1-1; D not certain. CDR1 is MNHEY and CDR2 is SVGAGI in the germline V gene. This CDR3 has 9 amino acids. The CDR3 DNA is TGTGCGGCGGGCCCTGAAGCTTTCTTT. Protein sequence: CAAGPEAFF.

This chain joins TRBV2 and TRBJ2-7; D is possibly TRBD1 (6 bases). CDR3 length: 14 residues. Trimming left V 6 bases short and J 2 bases short, with 14 bases between. Germline values: CDR1 SNHLY, CDR2 FYNNEI. The CDR3 protein is CASSDGQSTYEQYF. As DNA, the CDR3 is TGTGCCAGCAGCGACGGACAGTCTACCTACGAGCAGTACTTC. The full variable domain, in which reference TRBV2 and TRBJ2-7 provide the parts outside the CDR3, is EPEVTQTPSHQVTQMGQEVILRCVPISNHLYFYWYRQILGQKVEFLVSFYNNEISEKSEIFDDQFSVERPDGSNFTLKIRSTKLEDSAMYFCASSDGQSTYEQYFGPGTRLTVT.

The CDR3 loop reads CASSLRPGGYNEQFF. The CDR3 DNA reads TGTGCCAGCAGTTTAAGGCCGGGAGGGTACAATGAGCAGTTCTTC. The chain couples TRBV27 to TRBJ2-1; 8 bases are shared with TRBD2. The CDR3 contains 15 residues. Germline values: CDR1 MNHEY, CDR2 SMNVEV (reference sequence). V dropped 2 bases and J dropped 4; count of bases not matched to a gene: 4.

The chain couples TRBV5-1 to TRBJ2-1, with TRBD2 identical over 7 bases. The CDR3 has 14 amino acids. V was pared by 5 bases and J by 8 bases, with 10 bases of the junction left unmatched. The germline CDR1 and CDR2 sequences are SGHRS and YFSETQ. CDR3 sequence reads: CASRGRGGKDEQFF. The CDR3 coding sequence is TGCGCCAGCAGGGGGCGGGGAGGGAAGGATGAGCAGTTCTTC.

The V call is TRBV10-3, the J call TRBJ2-5; the D is unclear. Trimming left V 11 bases short and J 5 bases short, with 15 bases between. This CDR3 is 12 amino acids long. CDR1 ENHRY and CDR2 SYGVKD come from the germline V gene. CDR3 residues: CAAGGDGETQYF. The CDR3 nucleotides read TGTGCCGCCGGCGGAGATGGGGAGACCCAGTACTTC.

The chain recombines TRBV10-1 with TRBJ2-7; maybe TRBD2 (5 bases). The V end was cut by 0 bases, the J end by 5 bases, with 14 bases between. CDR1 WNHNN and CDR2 SYGVQD come from the germline V gene (reference sequence). This CDR3 spans 15 amino acids. The CDR3 DNA reads as TGCGCCAGCAGTGAGTCTTTGGGTGGGGAGCACGAGCAGTACTTC. It translates to CASSESLGGEHEQYF.

This clone was detected only once. The rearrangement uses TRBV27 and TRBJ2-7; 10 bases map to TRBD1. The CDR3 covers 16 residues. The germline V gene encodes CDR1 MNHEY and CDR2 SMNVEV (reference sequence). V was pared by 6 bases and J by 1 base, with 9 bases of the junction left unmatched. CDR3 DNA: TGTGCCAGCAGCTCTTTAGGGACAGGGGTATCCTACGAGCAGTACTTC. It encodes CASSSLGTGVSYEQYF.

This sequence joins TRBV2 and TRBJ2-1; the D gene is possibly TRBD1 (6 bases). CDR1 SNHLY and CDR2 FYNNEI come from the germline V gene. The V gene lost 7 bases and the J gene lost 2 bases, with 15 bases spanning the gap. The CDR3 loop spans 15 amino acids. CDR3 region: CASKGTRGPYNEQFF. The DNA for the CDR3 is TGTGCCAGCAAGGGGACAAGGGGTCCCTACAATGAGCAGTTCTTC. The variable domain in full, completed from reference TRBV2 and TRBJ2-1, reads EPEVTQTPSHQVTQMGQEVILRCVPISNHLYFYWYRQILGQKVEFLVSFYNNEISEKSEIFDDQFSVERPDGSNFTLKIRSTKLEDSAMYFCASKGTRGPYNEQFFGPGTRLTVL.

This chain links TRBV27 with TRBJ2-1, with D tentatively TRBD1 or TRBD2 (5 bases each). V was trimmed by 2 bases and J by 4 bases, leaving 12 bases between them. Germline V gene sequence: CDR1 MNHEY, CDR2 SMNVEV (reference sequence). The CDR3 runs 15 residues. The CDR3 sequence: CASSLTGPAYNEQFF. The CDR3 DNA follows: TGTGCCAGCAGTTTAACGGGACCAGCATACAATGAGCAGTTCTTC.

CDR3 protein: CASSLDHLLASTYEQYF. Here the CDR3 DNA reads TGTGCCAGCAGCTTAGATCATCTACTAGCGTCGACCTACGAGCAGTACTTC. This chain joins TRBV11-2 and TRBJ2-7; 7 bases align to TRBD2. V gave up 0 bases and J gave up 2 bases; unmatched junction bases: 10. This CDR3 is 17 amino acids long. Germline V gene sequence: CDR1 SGHAT, CDR2 FQNNGV.

This clone showed up just once. V and J are TRBV4-1 and TRBJ2-1; 10 bases agree with TRBD1. Germline V lookup: CDR1 MGHRA, CDR2 YSYEKL. V lost 2 bases, J lost 6 bases, and 1 base stayed unmatched. The CDR3 sequence is 14 residues long. In DNA, the CDR3 is TGCGCCAGCAGCCAATGGACAGGGGGCAATGAGCAGTTCTTC. Protein: CASSQWTGGNEQFF.

The chain is built from TRBV6-5 and TRBJ2-7, with TRBD2 identical over 8 bases. CDR3 length equals 14 residues. Losses at the gene ends were 2 bases for V and 5 bases for J; bases not matched to a gene: 5. CDR1 is MNHEY, CDR2 SVGAGI, per germline. The CDR3 DNA reads TGTGCCAGCAGTTACCGGGGGGGTGGCAACGAGCAGTACTTC. The encoded protein is CASSYRGGGNEQYF.

V is TRBV9 and J is TRBJ2-2; D is perhaps TRBD1 (6 bases). V was cut by 3 bases and J by 2 bases, with 17 bases left in between. The germline CDR1 and CDR2 sequences are SGDLS and YYNGEE. The CDR3 consists of 17 residues. CDR3 residues: CASSGWDTGLNTGELFF. CDR3 DNA sequence: TGTGCCAGCAGCGGGTGGGATACAGGGTTAAACACCGGGGAGCTGTTTTTT.

The V call is TRBV4-1, the J call TRBJ2-7; D perhaps matches TRBD2 (6 bases). Germline assignment: CDR1 MGHRA and CDR2 YSYEKL. The V end lost 0 bases, the J end lost 2 bases, and 11 bases lay between the germline ends. The CDR3 is made up of 15 amino acids. The CDR3 coding sequence is TGCGCCAGCAGCCAAGATCGACTAGGGACCTACGAGCAGTACTTC. This encodes CASSQDRLGTYEQYF.

This chain links TRBV9 with TRBJ1-2, with a weak D call TRBD1 (6 bases). CDR1 is SGDLS, CDR2 YYNGEE, per germline. Trimming removed 4 bases at V and 4 bases at J, with 14 bases between. This CDR3 spans 14 amino acids. The CDR3, as DNA: TGTGCCAGCAGCCCGACACAGGGAGTCTATGGCTACACCTTC. This translates into CASSPTQGVYGYTF.

This chain's CDR3 is CASSLVLTSGKDEQFF. Here the CDR3 DNA reads TGTGCCAGCAGCTTAGTTCTGACTAGCGGGAAGGATGAGCAGTTCTTC. V and J are TRBV11-2 and TRBJ2-1; 11 bases are shared with TRBD2. This CDR3 is 16 amino acids long. V was clipped by 1 base and J by 8 bases; unmatched bases: 7. Looked up from germline, CDR1 is SGHAT and CDR2 is FQNNGV.

This chain uses TRBV27 with TRBJ1-6; 9 positions agree with TRBD1. Germline values: CDR1 MNHEY, CDR2 SMNVEV (reference sequence). J gave up 0 bases and V 6 bases, and 12 bases lay outside the gene matches. The CDR3 loop spans 19 amino acids. This chain's CDR3 is CASSPGQGYPLSYNSPLHF. CDR3 DNA sequence: TGTGCCAGCAGCCCTGGACAGGGGTACCCCCTCTCCTATAATTCACCCCTCCACTTT.

The sample holds a few counts of this clone. The same CDR3 also results from other DNA sequences found in this sample. The chain joins TRBV9 to TRBJ1-1; tentative D call: TRBD1 (5 bases). The CDR3 is made up of 13 amino acids. Germline V gene sequence: CDR1 SGDLS, CDR2 YYNGEE. V shed 0 bases and J shed 3 bases, with 6 bases lying between them. The CDR3 loop is CASSVGGHTEAFF. In DNA, the CDR3 is TGTGCCAGCAGCGTAGGGGGCCACACTGAAGCTTTCTTT. The complete variable domain, with remaining parts taken from reference TRBV9 and TRBJ1-1, reads DSGVTQTPKHLITATGQRVTLRCSPRSGDLSVYWYQQSLDQGLQFLIQYYNGEERAKGNILERFSAQQFPDLHSELNLSSLELGDSALYFCASSVGGHTEAFFGQGTRLTVV.

The chain employs TRBV19 and TRBJ2-6; possible D gene TRBD1, 6 bases. V was pared by 6 bases and J by 0 bases, with 18 bases between. CDR3 length: 18 residues. The germline V gene encodes CDR1 LNHDA and CDR2 SQIVND (reference sequence). As DNA, the CDR3 is TGTGCCAGTAGCCAAGCGGACAGTTTATACTCTGGGGCCAACGTCCTGACTTTC. This codes for CASSQADSLYSGANVLTF.

The CDR3 here is CASSYSMGGVRQPQHF. The CDR3 DNA reads as TGTGCCAGCAGTTACTCGATGGGGGGAGTTAGGCAGCCCCAGCATTTT. V gene TRBV6-7 combines with J gene TRBJ1-5, with TRBD1 as a possible D gene (5 bases). TRBV6-7 is sorted into the ORF group, with uncertain function. Trimming took off 0 bases at V and 7 bases at J, with 16 bases between the two ends. This CDR3 is built from 16 residues.

The chain recombines TRBV10-3 with TRBJ1-1; 7 nucleotides align to TRBD1. The junction had 2 bases not matched to a gene; V was cut back by 4 bases and J by 0 bases. Germline CDR1 reads ENHRY; CDR2 reads SYGVKD. There are 14 residues in the CDR3. CDR3 DNA: TGTGCCATCAGTGGGGGACAGATGAACACTGAAGCTTTCTTT. Its protein product is CAISGGQMNTEAFF.

The chain couples TRBV19 to TRBJ2-5, with 10 bases identical to TRBD2. Unmatched junction bases numbered 10, after V lost 5 bases and J lost 1 base. The CDR3 has 17 residues. Looked up from germline, CDR1 is LNHDA and CDR2 is SQIVND (reference sequence). CDR3 residues: CASSPFSLAGLQETQYF. CDR3 nucleotide sequence: TGTGCCAGTAGTCCGTTCTCACTAGCGGGGCTCCAAGAGACCCAGTACTTC.

The V gene is TRBV9, the J gene TRBJ2-2; 8 nucleotides agree with TRBD1. The J segment lost 1 base and the V segment lost 3 bases, leaving 5 bases of the junction unmatched. The CDR3 has 16 amino acids. Germline V lookup: CDR1 SGDLS, CDR2 YYNGEE. CDR3 residues: CASSGTDRENTGELFF. The CDR3 DNA follows: TGTGCCAGCAGCGGAACGGACAGGGAGAACACCGGGGAGCTGTTTTTT.

This clone was picked up a small number of times. The chain combines TRBV13 with TRBJ2-5; D not certain. This CDR3 region has 14 residues. Germline CDR1 and CDR2: PRHDT and FYEKMQ (reference sequence). Trimming took 1 base from V and 4 from J, leaving 10 bases between them. The CDR3 sequence is CASSLEDARETQYF. The DNA of the CDR3 is TGTGCCAGCAGCTTAGAAGACGCACGAGAGACCCAGTACTTC.

V is TRBV27 and J is TRBJ2-5; TRBD2 aligns across 11 bases. The CDR3 sequence is 16 residues long. The ends lost 3 bases at V and 5 bases at J; junction bases unmatched: 8. CDR1 MNHEY and CDR2 SMNVEV come from the germline V gene (reference sequence). The CDR3 protein is CASSFGTSGSRETQYF. DNA of the CDR3: TGTGCCAGCAGTTTCGGAACTAGCGGGAGTCGCGAGACCCAGTACTTC.

V is TRBV5-5 and J is TRBJ2-7, with TRBD1 matching over 11 bases. Germline CDR1 is SGHKS and CDR2 is YYEKEE (reference sequence). The CDR3 is made up of 15 amino acids. Germline trimming cut 4 bases from V and 2 bases from J; bases unmatched to any gene: 5. CDR3 amino acids: CASSPAGQGAYEQYF. As DNA, the CDR3 is TGTGCCAGCAGCCCGGCGGGACAGGGGGCCTACGAGCAGTACTTC.

In nucleotides, the CDR3 is TGTGCCAGCGGGACCCTAGGCAATCAGCCCCAGCATTTT. This translates into CASGTLGNQPQHF. The gene calls are TRBV27 and TRBJ1-5, with a possible D match to TRBD1 (5 bases). This CDR3 contains 13 residues. Between the trimmed V and J ends, which lost 8 bases and 2 bases, there was a span of 10 bases. The germline V gene has CDR1 MNHEY and CDR2 SMNVEV (reference sequence).